Following are 25 T cell receptor delta chains from one sample sequenced in a study of gamma-delta chains in newborns, infants, children (dated by TCRdb to between 2018 and 2021). For sequencing, an Illumina MiSeq was employed. TCRdb reprocessed the public data with the CATT caller; entries with the same nucleotide sequence were combined afterwards. The sample table contains approximately 2,600 delta-chain clones; only one count was recorded for around 8.7% of them. Roughly 16% of the sample is in the top ten clones. Sequencing was performed on blood. These receptors were taken from a child who was a newborn, infant or young child, either healthy, febrile or measles-vaccinated (not recorded which).

As regards this clone: With a much larger clone just one base away, this may be a read error. Other DNA sequences in the sample encode the same CDR3. The V gene is TRDV1, the J gene TRDJ1, with 8 bases that match TRDD3. The CDR3 extends over 16 amino acids. The germline V gene has CDR1 TSWWSYY and CDR2 QGS. CDR3 sequence (DNA): TGTGCCCTTGACCGGGGATACACTGCCTACACCGATAAACTCATCTTT. Its protein is CALDRGYTAYTDKLIF.

This clone was seen a few times. TCRdb and the translated DNA give different amino acids at residue 12; the protein presented here is the one translated from the DNA. V gene TRDV2 combines with J gene TRDJ1; D remains unclear. The CDR3 contains 17 residues. Germline loops: CDR1 GEAIGNYY, CDR2 EKD. Trimming took off 5 bases at V and 4 bases at J, with 25 bases between the two ends. Here the CDR3 DNA reads TGTGCCTGTGTTAGGAGGAGGCGGCATTTAGGGTGCGATAAACTCATCTTT. Its translation is CACVRRRRHLGCDKLIF.

By sample share, this clone is medium-sized. Other DNA sequences within the sample encode an identical CDR3. V and J are TRDV1 and TRDJ1; 9 nucleotides align to TRDD3. Losses at the gene ends were 4 bases for V and 0 bases for J; bases not matched to a gene: 15. Germline CDR1 is TSWWSYY and CDR2 is QGS. There are 19 residues in the CDR3. The chain's CDR3 is CALGVSTGWGMRYTDKLIF. The CDR3 DNA follows: TGTGCTCTTGGGGTTTCTACGGGCTGGGGGATGAGGTACACCGATAAACTCATCTTT.

In this sample, this clone is large. V and J are TRDV2 and TRDJ1; D remains ambiguous. Trimming took off 6 bases at V and 7 bases at J, with 8 bases between the two ends. CDR1 is GEAIGNYY and CDR2 is EKD in the germline V gene. The CDR3 length is 10 residues. The CDR3 reads CACPAIKLIF. CDR3 DNA: TGTGCCTGTCCTGCAATTAAACTCATCTTT.

By sample fraction, this clone is hyperexpanded (1% or more). The same CDR3 is also encoded by other DNA sequences in this sample. The V call is TRDV2, the J call TRDJ2, with TRDD3 identical over 13 bases. Germline CDR1 reads GEAIGNYY; CDR2 reads EKD. The CDR3 covers 16 residues. The V and J ends lost 4 bases and 4 bases, in that order; junction bases with no gene match: 5. The CDR3 coding sequence is TGTGCCTGTGATCCGACTGGGGGATACGCGACAGCACAACTCTTCTTT. Its protein is CACDPTGGYATAQLFF.

This clone turned up a few times. Other DNA variants within this sample encode the same CDR3. This rearrangement joins TRDV2 to TRDJ1, with 7 positions matching TRDD3. Germline trimming cut 9 bases from V and 0 bases from J; bases unmatched to any gene: 9. Germline lookup yields CDR1 GEAIGNYY and CDR2 EKD. This CDR3 comprises 14 residues. CDR3 DNA sequence: TGTGCCACTCCTTCTGGGGGCCACACCGATAAACTCATCTTT. Protein: CATPSGGHTDKLIF.

A few counts support this clone. A much larger clone sits a single nucleotide away, making a read error possible. The chain employs TRDV2 and TRDJ2, with 10 bases fitting TRDD3. This CDR3 has 15 amino acids. Germline-derived CDR1 and CDR2 are GEAIGNYY and EKD. The CDR3 DNA sequence: TGTGCCTGTGACCTACTGGGGGATTTGACAGCACACCTCTTCTTT. It codes for CACDLLGDLTAHLFF.

By sample share, this clone is medium-sized. One end of the junction varies from germline; a read error may be responsible. Additional DNA sequences in this sample encode the identical CDR3. V usage is TRDV2 and J usage is TRDJ2; TRDD3 matches 8 bases. This CDR3 spans 11 amino acids. The germline gives CDR1 GEAIGNYY, CDR2 EKD. CDR3: CASWGTAQLFF. The CDR3, as DNA: TGTGCCTCCTGGGGGACAGCCCAACTCTTCTTT.

V is TRDV2 and J is TRDJ1; no definite D call. V was trimmed by 9 bases and J by 1 base, leaving 23 bases between them. This CDR3 is 16 amino acids long. Germline V gene sequence: CDR1 GEAIGNYY, CDR2 EKD. This chain's CDR3 is CASLTPMVDTTDKLIF. CDR3 nucleotides: TGTGCCAGTCTCACCCCTATGGTGGACACCACCGATAAACTCATCTTT.

This clone turned up a few times. This chain joins TRDV2 and TRDJ3; 11 nucleotides line up with TRDD3. This CDR3 comprises 19 residues. Germline V gene lookup returns CDR1 GEAIGNYY and CDR2 EKD. V lost 9 bases and J lost 0; bases outside the gene matches: 12. The CDR3 sequence: CATVSGGYGSSWDTRQMFF. CDR3 bases: TGTGCCACCGTGAGTGGGGGATACGGAAGCTCCTGGGACACCCGACAGATGTTTTTC.

By proportion, this clone is medium-sized. The CDR3: CALGEYRYYSGGYRWYTDKLIF. In DNA form, the CDR3 reads TGTGCTCTTGGGGAATATCGGTACTACTCTGGGGGATATAGGTGGTACACCGATAAACTCATCTTT. This chain connects TRDV1 to TRDJ1, with TRDD3 matching 10 bases. The CDR3 runs 22 residues. Germline-derived CDR1 and CDR2 are TSWWSYY and QGS. Trimming at V came to 2 bases and at J to 0 bases, leaving 21 bases not matched to a gene.

This clone is categorized as medium-sized. J is TRDJ1 and V is TRDV2, with TRDD3 as a possible D gene (5 bases). Per germline, CDR1 GEAIGNYY and CDR2 EKD. V lost 9 bases, J lost 0 bases, and 10 bases lay in between. CDR3 length equals 12 residues. Here the CDR3 DNA reads TGTGCCACCGTGGGATACACCGATAAACTCATCTTT. Translating it yields CATVGYTDKLIF.

Within the sample, this clone is medium-sized. This may come from a read error, since a much larger clone is one base off. The chain carries TRDV2 and TRDJ1, with 7 bases that match TRDD3. Germline V CDR1 and CDR2: GEAIGNYY, EKD. This CDR3 comprises 13 residues. The CDR3 protein is CACATWGTDKLIF. In nucleotides, the CDR3 is TGTGCCTGTGCCACCTGGGGGACCGATAAACTCATCTTT.

Regarding this clone: The protein recorded in TCRdb does not match the translated DNA at residue 8; the protein presented here comes from translating the DNA. The rearrangement uses TRDV2 and TRDJ3; TRDD3 aligns across 12 bases. Germline V CDR1 and CDR2: GEAIGNYY, EKD. This CDR3 region has 15 residues. Trimming took 9 bases from V and 6 from J; bases not matched to a gene: 5. CDR3 loop: CAILGDTLDTRQMFF. The CDR3 DNA reads TGTGCCATACTGGGGGATACCTTGGACACCCGACAGATGTTTTTC.

This clone is labeled medium-sized (0.01 to 0.1%). The V call is TRDV1, the J call TRDJ1; D is unresolved. V lost 1 base and J lost 2, with 11 bases in between. The CDR3 length is 15 residues. Per the germline V gene, CDR1 is TSWWSYY and CDR2 is QGS. The CDR3 is CALGERRARTDKLIF. CDR3 bases: TGTGCTCTTGGGGAACGACGCGCGAGAACCGATAAACTCATCTTT.

This clone has more than one count but fewer than ten. V gene TRDV2 combines with J gene TRDJ3; 10 bases fit TRDD3. The V and J ends lost 9 bases and 0 bases, in that order; junction bases with no gene match: 10. CDR1 and CDR2 (germline): GEAIGNYY, EKD. The CDR3 totals 18 residues. The CDR3 DNA reads TGTGCCACCGTCGATGGGGGATACAGCTCCTGGGACACCCGACAGATGTTTTTC. Residues: CATVDGGYSSWDTRQMFF.

This clone counts as large. The chain uses TRDV2 and TRDJ2, with D perhaps TRDD3 (6 bases). Germline CDR1 GEAIGNYY, CDR2 EKD. V lost 1 base and J 4 bases, leaving 12 bases between the germline ends. The CDR3 spans 15 residues. The CDR3 spells CACDTVGAATAQLFF. The DNA of the CDR3 is TGTGCCTGTGACACAGTGGGGGCCGCGACAGCACAACTCTTCTTT.

This clone is categorized as large. Other nucleotide sequences in the sample specify the same CDR3. The V gene is TRDV2, the J gene TRDJ1; 12 positions agree with TRDD3. V shed 3 bases and J 1 base; nucleotides not matched to a gene: 11. The CDR3 sequence is 18 residues long. The germline CDR1 and CDR2 sequences are GEAIGNYY and EKD. The CDR3 DNA follows: TGTGCCTGTGACCCCCTAGGACTGGGGGATACCATCACCGATAAACTCATCTTT. Translation gives CACDPLGLGDTITDKLIF.

Comment on this clone: TCRdb assigns this DNA the protein of a much larger clone, which departs from its translation at residue 5; this likely reflects a read error, and the protein shown comes from translating the DNA. The chain's CDR3 is CACDTLGDTAQLFF. Here the CDR3 DNA reads TGTGCCTGTGACACACTGGGGGATACAGCACAACTCTTCTTT. This rearrangement joins TRDV2 to TRDJ2; 10 nucleotides line up with TRDD3. This CDR3 has 14 residues. Germline V gene lookup returns CDR1 GEAIGNYY and CDR2 EKD. The trim removed 1 base at V and 5 bases at J, leaving 0 bases unmatched.

This clone occurred a few times. TCRdb assigns this DNA the protein of a much larger clone, which departs from its translation at residue 3; this likely reflects a read error, and the protein shown comes from translating the DNA. This sequence joins TRDV2 and TRDJ2; 7 positions match TRDD3. Germline loops: CDR1 GEAIGNYY, CDR2 EKD. The CDR3 has 18 amino acids. The CDR3 spells CASDTVRGYRPLAAQLFF. CDR3 bases: TGTGCCAGTGACACCGTTAGGGGATATCGGCCTTTGGCAGCACAACTCTTCTTT.

This clone is medium-sized within its sample. Other DNA sequences in the sample encode the same CDR3. The rearrangement uses TRDV1 and TRDJ1; D perhaps matches TRDD3 (6 bases). Germline V gene sequence: CDR1 TSWWSYY, CDR2 QGS. CDR3 size: 20 residues. V dropped 4 bases and J dropped 0 bases, with 27 bases sitting between them. The CDR3 here is CALGGRYRWGPLRDTDKLIF. In nucleotides, the CDR3 is TGTGCTCTTGGGGGCCGCTACCGGTGGGGGCCACTTCGAGACACCGATAAACTCATCTTT.

Worth noting for this clone: TCRdb's entry gives the protein of a much larger clone, which mismatches this DNA's translation at residue 4, likely from a read error; the protein reported here is translated from the DNA. This chain uses TRDV2 with TRDJ3, with 8 bases fitting TRDD3. Germline V CDR1 and CDR2: GEAIGNYY, EKD. The CDR3 covers 17 residues. The DNA for the CDR3 is TGTGCCTGTGCCACCGTGGGGGATTTCTGGGACACCCGACAGATGTTTTTC. It codes for CACATVGDFWDTRQMFF.

This clone appeared a few times. This DNA translates differently at residue 4 from the TCRdb protein, which is that of a much larger clone; a read error is likely, and the protein shown is the DNA's own translation. The chain recombines TRDV2 with TRDJ2, with 10 bases fitting TRDD3. The CDR3 contains 16 residues. Germline trimming cut 5 bases from V and 0 bases from J; bases unmatched to any gene: 5. The germline V gene encodes CDR1 GEAIGNYY and CDR2 EKD. For the CDR3, the DNA is TGTGCCTGTGCCACGCTGGGGGATACTTTGACAGCACAACTCTTCTTT. Translated, it gives CACATLGDTLTAQLFF.

This clone is labeled medium-sized (0.01 to 0.1%). The same CDR3 can be traced to other DNA sequences in this sample. The chain carries TRDV2 and TRDJ1, with D unresolved. Looked up from germline, CDR1 is GEAIGNYY and CDR2 is EKD. The germline V and J ends were trimmed by 5 bases and 4 bases, with 25 bases remaining between them. This CDR3 has 17 residues. The CDR3 DNA follows: TGTGCCTGTGTTAGGAGGAGGCGGCATTTAGGGTTCGATAAACTCATCTTT. It translates to CACVRRRRHLGFDKLIF.

The chain combines TRDV2 with TRDJ1; TRDD3 matches at 7 bases. The germline V gene encodes CDR1 GEAIGNYY and CDR2 EKD. With V trimmed by 9 bases and J by 0 bases, 24 bases remained unmatched. The CDR3 totals 19 residues. This CDR3 reads CATVPLLVDTAPYTDKLIF. The CDR3 DNA follows: TGTGCCACGGTGCCACTACTGGTGGATACGGCTCCGTACACCGATAAACTCATCTTT.